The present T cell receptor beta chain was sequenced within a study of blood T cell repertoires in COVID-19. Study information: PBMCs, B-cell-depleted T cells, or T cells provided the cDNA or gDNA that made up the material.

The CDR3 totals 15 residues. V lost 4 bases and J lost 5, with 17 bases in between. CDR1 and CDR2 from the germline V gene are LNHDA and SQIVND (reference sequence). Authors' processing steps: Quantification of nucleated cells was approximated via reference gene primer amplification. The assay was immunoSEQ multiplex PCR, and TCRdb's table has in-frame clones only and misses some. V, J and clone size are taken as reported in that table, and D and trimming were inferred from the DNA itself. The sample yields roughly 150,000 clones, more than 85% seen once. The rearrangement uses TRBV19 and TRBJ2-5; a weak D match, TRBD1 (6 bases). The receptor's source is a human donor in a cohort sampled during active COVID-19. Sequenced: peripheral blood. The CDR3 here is CASSNGGQRGETQYF. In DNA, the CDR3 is TGTGCCAGTAGTAATGGAGGTCAGAGGGGGGAGACCCAGTACTTC.